Sequencing of this T cell receptor (beta chain) was carried out in a study of Tregs in tolerant kidney transplant recipients. V was pared by 1 base and J by 8 bases, with 9 bases between. The CDR3 covers 13 residues. Germline CDR1 is SGHNT and CDR2 is YENEEA. The repertoire was sequenced with immunoSEQ multiplex PCR; TCRdb's copy has only in-frame clones and lacks some. The table lists 60,000 to 70,000 clones, over 85% of them singletons. Sequences were derived from CD8+ T cells from blood, sampled before the transplant. The chain joins TRBV11-3 to TRBJ2-1; the D gene is possibly TRBD1 (5 bases). The TCR sequence derives from a human donor who received a combined kidney and bone marrow transplant. The CDR3 is CASSLGTLDEQFF. CDR3 nucleotides: TGTGCCAGCAGCTTAGGGACATTGGATGAGCAGTTCTTC.